This TCR beta chain was sequenced during a study of blood T cell repertoires in COVID-19. About the study: Samples representing acute and convalescent COVID-19 were sourced from the United States, Italy and Spain. PBMCs, B-cell-depleted T cells, or T cells were the source of the cDNA or gDNA that made up the material.

Using immunoSEQ multiplex PCR, the repertoire was profiled, and TCRdb retains in-frame clones only, with some absent. This sample has about 70,000 clones; around 87% occur once, and the top ten carry 2.7%. This clone was observed once. CDR1 is SGHRS and CDR2 is YFSETQ in the germline V gene. The CDR3 is 13 residues long. The V and J ends lost 2 bases and 6 bases, in that order; junction bases with no gene match: 1. The source material was peripheral blood. V gene TRBV5-1 combines with J gene TRBJ2-5; 10 nucleotides line up with TRBD2. This clonotype was obtained from a man aged 50-59 years with acute or convalescent COVID-19. CDR3 amino acids: CASSFSGRQTQYF. In DNA form, the CDR3 reads TGCGCCAGCAGCTTTAGCGGGAGGCAGACCCAGTACTTC.